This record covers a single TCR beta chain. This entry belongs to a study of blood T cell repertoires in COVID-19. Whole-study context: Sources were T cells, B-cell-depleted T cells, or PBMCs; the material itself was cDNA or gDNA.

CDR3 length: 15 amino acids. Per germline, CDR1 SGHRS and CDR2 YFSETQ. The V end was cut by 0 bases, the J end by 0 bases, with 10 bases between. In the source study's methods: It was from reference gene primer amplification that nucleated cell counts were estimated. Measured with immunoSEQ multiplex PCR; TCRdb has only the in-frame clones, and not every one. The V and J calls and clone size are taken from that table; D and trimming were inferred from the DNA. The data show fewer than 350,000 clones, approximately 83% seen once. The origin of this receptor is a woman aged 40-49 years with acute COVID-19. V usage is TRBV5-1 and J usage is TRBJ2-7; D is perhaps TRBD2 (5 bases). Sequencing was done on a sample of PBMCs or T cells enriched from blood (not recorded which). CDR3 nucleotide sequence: TGCGCCAGCAGCTTGGATGGACTCGGCTCCTACGAGCAGTACTTC. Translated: CASSLDGLGSYEQYF.